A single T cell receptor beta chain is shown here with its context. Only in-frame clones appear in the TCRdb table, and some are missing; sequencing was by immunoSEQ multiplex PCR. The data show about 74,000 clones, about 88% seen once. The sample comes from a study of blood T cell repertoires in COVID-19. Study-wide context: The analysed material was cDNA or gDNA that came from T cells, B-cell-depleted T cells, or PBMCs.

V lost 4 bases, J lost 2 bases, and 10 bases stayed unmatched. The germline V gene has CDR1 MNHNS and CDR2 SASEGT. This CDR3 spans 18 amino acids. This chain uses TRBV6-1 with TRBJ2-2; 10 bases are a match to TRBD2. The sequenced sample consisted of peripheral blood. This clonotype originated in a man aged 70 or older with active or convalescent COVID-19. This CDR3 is CASSVSVSGGSNTGELFF. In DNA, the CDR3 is TGTGCCAGCAGTGTTTCCGTTAGCGGGGGGTCAAACACCGGGGAGCTGTTTTTT.